Shown below are 3 T cell receptor beta chains from a single sample sequenced in a study of radiotherapy plus CTLA-4 blockade in lung cancer. Clones were read by immunoSEQ multiplex PCR, and TCRdb kept only the in-frame ones, dropping some. The sample gives 28,000 or so clones, around 80% of which show up once; around 7.2% is in the top ten. This sample comprised peripheral blood, obtained from a patient treated with radiotherapy plus ipilimumab. The source of these receptors is a human donor with non-small cell lung cancer who had stable disease on radiotherapy plus ipilimumab.

CDR3 coding DNA: TGTGCCAGCAGCTTTAATAGCGGGGGACGCACAGATACGCAGTATTTT. This translates into CASSFNSGGRTDTQYF. This sequence joins TRBV7-3 and TRBJ2-3; 9 positions match TRBD2. V lost 3 bases to trimming and J lost 1 base; unmatched junction nucleotides: 5. This CDR3 has 16 residues. The V gene's germline CDR1 is SGHTA and CDR2 FQGTGA.

V gene TRBV18 combines with J gene TRBJ1-4; 10 positions match TRBD1. The CDR3 consists of 14 residues. V trimming: 4 bases; J trimming: 6 bases; junction bases outside the gene matches: 2. The germline V gene has CDR1 KGHSH and CDR2 LQKENI. The CDR3 region has the DNA TGTGCCAGCTCACTCGGGACAGGGGATGAAAAACTGTTTTTT. The encoded protein is CASSLGTGDEKLFF.

This chain links TRBV7-9 with TRBJ2-5; TRBD2 matches 7 bases. V trimming: 5 bases; J trimming: 5 bases; junction bases outside the gene matches: 8. This CDR3 has 14 residues. Germline CDR1 reads SEHNR; CDR2 reads FQNEAQ (reference sequence). CDR3 DNA sequence: TGTGCCAGCAGCCCGATGTGGGGGGGGGAGACCCAGTACTTC. It specifies CASSPMWGGETQYF.